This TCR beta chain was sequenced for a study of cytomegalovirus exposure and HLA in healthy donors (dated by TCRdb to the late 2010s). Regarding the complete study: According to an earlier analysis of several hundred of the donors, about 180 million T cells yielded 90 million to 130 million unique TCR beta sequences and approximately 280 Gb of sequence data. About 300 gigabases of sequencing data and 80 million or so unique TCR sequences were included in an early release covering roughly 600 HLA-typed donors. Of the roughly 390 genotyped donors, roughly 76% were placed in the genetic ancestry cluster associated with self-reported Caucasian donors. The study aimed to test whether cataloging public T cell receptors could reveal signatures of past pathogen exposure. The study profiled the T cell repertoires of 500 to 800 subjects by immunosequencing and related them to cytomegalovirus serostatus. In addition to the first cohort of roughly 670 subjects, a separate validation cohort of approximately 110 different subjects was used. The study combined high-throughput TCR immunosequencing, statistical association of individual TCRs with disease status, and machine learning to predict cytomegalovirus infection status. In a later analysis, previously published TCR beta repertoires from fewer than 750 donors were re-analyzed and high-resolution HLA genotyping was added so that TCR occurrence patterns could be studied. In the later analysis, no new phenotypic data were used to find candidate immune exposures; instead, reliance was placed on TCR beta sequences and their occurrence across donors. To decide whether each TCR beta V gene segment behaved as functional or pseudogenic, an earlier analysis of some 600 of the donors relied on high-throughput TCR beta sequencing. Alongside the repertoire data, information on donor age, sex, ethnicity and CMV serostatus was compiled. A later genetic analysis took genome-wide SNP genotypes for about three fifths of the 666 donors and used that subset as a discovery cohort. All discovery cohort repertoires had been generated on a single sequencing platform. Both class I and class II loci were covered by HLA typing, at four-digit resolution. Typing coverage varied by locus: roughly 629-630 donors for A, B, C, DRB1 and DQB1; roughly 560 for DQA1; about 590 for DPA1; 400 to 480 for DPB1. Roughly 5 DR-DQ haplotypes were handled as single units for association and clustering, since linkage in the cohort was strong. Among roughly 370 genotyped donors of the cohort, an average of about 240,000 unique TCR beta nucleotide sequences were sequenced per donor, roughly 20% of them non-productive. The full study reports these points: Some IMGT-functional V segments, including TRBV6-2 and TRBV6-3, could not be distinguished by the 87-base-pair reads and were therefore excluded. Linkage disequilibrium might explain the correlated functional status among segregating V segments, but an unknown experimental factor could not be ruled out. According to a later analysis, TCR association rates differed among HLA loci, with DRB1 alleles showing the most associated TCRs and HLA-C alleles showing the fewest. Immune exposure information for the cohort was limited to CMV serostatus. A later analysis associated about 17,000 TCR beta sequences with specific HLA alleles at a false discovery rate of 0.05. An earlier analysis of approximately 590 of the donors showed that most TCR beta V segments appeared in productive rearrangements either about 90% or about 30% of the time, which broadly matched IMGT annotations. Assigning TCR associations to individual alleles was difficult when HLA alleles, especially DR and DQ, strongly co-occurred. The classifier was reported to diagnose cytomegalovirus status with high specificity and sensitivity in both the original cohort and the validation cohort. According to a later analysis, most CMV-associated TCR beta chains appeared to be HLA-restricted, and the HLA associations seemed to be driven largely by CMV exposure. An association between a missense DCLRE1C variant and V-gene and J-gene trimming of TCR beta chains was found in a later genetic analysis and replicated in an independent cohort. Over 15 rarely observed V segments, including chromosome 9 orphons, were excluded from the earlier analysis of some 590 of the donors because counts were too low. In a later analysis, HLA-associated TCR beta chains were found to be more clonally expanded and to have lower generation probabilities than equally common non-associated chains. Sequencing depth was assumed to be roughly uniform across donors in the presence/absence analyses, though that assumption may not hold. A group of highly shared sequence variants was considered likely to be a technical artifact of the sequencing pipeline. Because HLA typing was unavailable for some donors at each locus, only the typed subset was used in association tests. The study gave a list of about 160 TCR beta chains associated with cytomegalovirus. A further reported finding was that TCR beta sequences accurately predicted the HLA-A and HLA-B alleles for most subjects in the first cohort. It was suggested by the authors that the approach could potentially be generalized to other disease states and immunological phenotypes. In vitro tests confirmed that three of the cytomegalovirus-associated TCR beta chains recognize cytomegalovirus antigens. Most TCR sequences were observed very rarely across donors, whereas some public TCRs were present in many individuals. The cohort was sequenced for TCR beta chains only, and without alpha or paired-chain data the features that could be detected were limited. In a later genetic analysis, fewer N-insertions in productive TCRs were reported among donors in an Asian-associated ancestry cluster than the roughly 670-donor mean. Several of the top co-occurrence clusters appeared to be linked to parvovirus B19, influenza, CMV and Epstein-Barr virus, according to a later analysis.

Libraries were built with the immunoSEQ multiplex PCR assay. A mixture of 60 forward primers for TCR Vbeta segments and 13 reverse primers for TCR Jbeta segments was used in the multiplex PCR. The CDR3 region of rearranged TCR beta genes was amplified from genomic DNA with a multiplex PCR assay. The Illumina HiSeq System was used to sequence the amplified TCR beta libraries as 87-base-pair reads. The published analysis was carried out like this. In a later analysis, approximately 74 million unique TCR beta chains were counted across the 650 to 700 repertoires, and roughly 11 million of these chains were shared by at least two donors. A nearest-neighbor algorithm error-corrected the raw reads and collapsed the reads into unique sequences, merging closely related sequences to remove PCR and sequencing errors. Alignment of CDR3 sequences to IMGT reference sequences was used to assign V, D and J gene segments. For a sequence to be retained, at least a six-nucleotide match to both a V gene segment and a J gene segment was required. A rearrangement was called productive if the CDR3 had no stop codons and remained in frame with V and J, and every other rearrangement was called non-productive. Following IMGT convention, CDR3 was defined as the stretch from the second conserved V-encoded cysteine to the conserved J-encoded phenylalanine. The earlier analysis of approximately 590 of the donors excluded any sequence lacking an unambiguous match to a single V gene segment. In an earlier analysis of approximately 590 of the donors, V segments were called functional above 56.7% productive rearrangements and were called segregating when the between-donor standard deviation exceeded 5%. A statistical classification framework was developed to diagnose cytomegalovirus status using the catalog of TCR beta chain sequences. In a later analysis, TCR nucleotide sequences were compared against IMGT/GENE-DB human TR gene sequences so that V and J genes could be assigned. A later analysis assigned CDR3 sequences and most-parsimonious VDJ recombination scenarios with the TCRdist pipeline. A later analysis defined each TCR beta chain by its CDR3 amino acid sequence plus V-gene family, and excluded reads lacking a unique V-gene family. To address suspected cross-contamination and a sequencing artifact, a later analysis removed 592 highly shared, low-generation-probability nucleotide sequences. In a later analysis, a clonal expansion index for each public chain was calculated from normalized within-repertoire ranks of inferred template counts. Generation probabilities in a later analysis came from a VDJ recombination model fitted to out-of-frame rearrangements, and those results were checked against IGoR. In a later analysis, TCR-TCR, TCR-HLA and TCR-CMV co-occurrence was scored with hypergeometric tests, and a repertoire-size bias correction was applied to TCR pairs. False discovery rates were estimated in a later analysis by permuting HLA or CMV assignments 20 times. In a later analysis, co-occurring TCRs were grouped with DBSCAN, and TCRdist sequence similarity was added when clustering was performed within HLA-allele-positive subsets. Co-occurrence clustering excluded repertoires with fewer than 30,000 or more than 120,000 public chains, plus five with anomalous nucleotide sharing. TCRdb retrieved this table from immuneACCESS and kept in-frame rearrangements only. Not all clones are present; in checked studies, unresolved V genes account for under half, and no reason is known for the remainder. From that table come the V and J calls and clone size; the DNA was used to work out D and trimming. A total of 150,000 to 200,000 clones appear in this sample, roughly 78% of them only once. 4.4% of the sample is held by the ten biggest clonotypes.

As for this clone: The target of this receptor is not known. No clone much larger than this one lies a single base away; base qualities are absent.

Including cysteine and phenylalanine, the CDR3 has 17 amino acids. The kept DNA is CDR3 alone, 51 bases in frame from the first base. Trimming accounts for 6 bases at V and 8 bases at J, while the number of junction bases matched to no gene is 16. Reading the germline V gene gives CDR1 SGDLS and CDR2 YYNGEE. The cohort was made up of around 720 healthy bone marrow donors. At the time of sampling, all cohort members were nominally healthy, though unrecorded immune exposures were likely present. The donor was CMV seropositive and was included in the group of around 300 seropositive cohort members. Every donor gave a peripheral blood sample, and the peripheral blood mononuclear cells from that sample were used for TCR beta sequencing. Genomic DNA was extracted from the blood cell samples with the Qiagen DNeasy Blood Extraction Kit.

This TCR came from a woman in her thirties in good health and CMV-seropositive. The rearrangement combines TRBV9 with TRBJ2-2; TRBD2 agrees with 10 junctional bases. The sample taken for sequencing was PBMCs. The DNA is TGTGCCAGCACTGGAGGACTAGCGGACCTCTATCCTGGGGAGCTGTTTTTT. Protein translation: CASTGGLADLYPGELFF.